This T cell receptor (beta chain) originates from a study of response to subunit inactivated influenza vaccine. This CDR3 is 14 amino acids long. Germline V CDR1 and CDR2: KGHSH, LQKENI. With 3 bases removed from V and 1 base from J, the gap between germline ends came to 10 bases. In its sample, this clonotype was seen a few times. In TCRdb, the RT-PCR reads were re-called with MiXCR into one record per CDR3 protein. The table has hundreds of thousands of distinct CDR3 sequences, roughly 12% seen once; the top ten hold about a tenth. The V and J genes are TRBV18 and TRBJ2-7; either TRBD1 or TRBD2 may supply D (6 bases each). Sequenced here: PBMCs from blood, sampled on the day of vaccination. This clonotype was sampled from a man between 45 and 60 years old who received an inactivated influenza vaccine. This CDR3 is CASSPRDNSYEQYF. CDR3 DNA sequence: TGTGCCAGCTCACCGCGGGACAATTCCTACGAGCAGTACTTC.